This T cell receptor (beta chain) was observed in a study of blood T cells in healthy people across ages. With a J-beta primer mix and a sample-barcoded 5' primer, a second PCR ran about 7 to 11 cycles. TCRdb reprocessed the 5' RACE reads with MiXCR, giving one entry per CDR3 protein. The sample includes approximately 2,000,000 distinct CDR3 sequences, around 42% of them seen just once. The V gene lost 4 bases and the J gene lost 3 bases, with 10 bases spanning the gap. Germline CDR1 SGHRS, CDR2 YFSETQ. The CDR3 is 13 amino acids. This clonotype was observed a few times. The TCR comes from a human donor in good health. The rearrangement links TRBV5-1 to TRBJ1-1; D is uncertain. Sample: blood. CDR3 amino acids: CASSRWGDTEAFF. CDR3 nucleotides: TGCGCCAGCAGCCGGTGGGGTGACACTGAAGCTTTCTTT.